Below are 20 T cell receptor beta chains sequenced from a single sample in a study of cytomegalovirus exposure and HLA in healthy donors. PCR involved 60 Vbeta and 13 Jbeta primers. Produced via immunoSEQ multiplex PCR; TCRdb's table is partial and in-frame only. The repertoire holds some 170,000 clones, with just over 75% as singletons. The specimen sequenced was PBMCs. These receptors came from a woman in her sixties in good health and CMV-seropositive.

This rearrangement joins TRBV7-6 to TRBJ1-3, with TRBD1 matching over 7 bases. Germline V gives CDR1 SGHVS, CDR2 FNYEAQ. After removal of 5 bases from V and 7 bases from J, the junction contained 11 bases not matched to a gene. The CDR3 is 15 amino acids. CDR3 sequence (DNA): TGTGCCAGCAGCGGATCGGGGCAGGGGGGTAACACCATATATTTT. Protein product: CASSGSGQGGNTIYF.

The V call is TRBV29-1, the J call TRBJ1-1; D is perhaps TRBD1 (6 bases). The CDR3 is 13 amino acids. Germline values: CDR1 SQVTM, CDR2 ANQGSEA. Trimming pared 4 bases from V and 5 bases from J, leaving 14 bases between. CDR3 amino acids: CSVAQGLGTEAFF. The CDR3, as DNA: TGCAGCGTTGCACAGGGTCTAGGTACTGAAGCTTTCTTT.

Notes on this clone: The junction departs from the called germline gene at one end, perhaps through a read error. This chain joins TRBV27 and TRBJ1-1; tentative D call: TRBD1 (6 bases). The CDR3 consists of 14 residues. The germline CDR1 and CDR2 sequences are MNHEY and SMNVEV (reference sequence). CDR3 DNA: TGTGCCAGTAGTTTTGGGGCTTCAGGGGACACGAATTTCTTT. Amino acid sequence: CASSFGASGDTNFF.

This chain connects TRBV10-3 to TRBJ2-5; D perhaps matches TRBD2 (5 bases). Germline V gives CDR1 ENHRY, CDR2 SYGVKD. The CDR3 length is 13 residues. V shed 6 bases and J shed 1 base, with 9 bases lying between them. The CDR3 bases are TGTGCCATCAGCACCGGGATCCAAGAGACCCAGTACTTC. Protein: CAISTGIQETQYF.

The J gene is TRBJ1-1, the V gene TRBV5-4, with a possible D match to TRBD1 (5 bases). Germline V CDR1 and CDR2: SGHNT, YYREEE (reference sequence). The CDR3 has 14 residues. The V end was cut by 4 bases, the J end by 11 bases, with 21 bases between. CDR3 sequence: CASSPPDTTTGAFF. In DNA, the CDR3 is TGTGCCAGCAGCCCGCCGGACACCACTACAGGCGCTTTCTTT.

The genes are TRBV5-1 and TRBJ2-3; a possible D gene is TRBD2 (5 bases). The ends were cut back, 3 bases at V and 6 bases at J, with 14 bases in the middle. Per the germline V gene, CDR1 is SGHRS and CDR2 is YFSETQ. The CDR3 has 14 residues. In nucleotides, the CDR3 is TGCGCCAGCAGCTCGGGAAGGGAGTCGGATACGCAGTATTTT. Its translation is CASSSGRESDTQYF.

The chain uses TRBV18 and TRBJ2-7; D is undetermined. CDR1 is KGHSH and CDR2 is LQKENI in the germline V gene. The CDR3 runs to 13 residues. The ends were cut back, 3 bases at V and 3 bases at J, with 9 bases in the middle. The CDR3 bases are TGTGCCAGCTCACCGCAGATTCGCTACGAGCAGTACTTC. Translating it yields CASSPQIRYEQYF.

V gene TRBV6-6 combines with J gene TRBJ1-4, with 7 bases matching TRBD1. The CDR3 is 15 residues long. V lost 2 bases, J lost 4 bases, and 4 bases stayed unmatched. The germline CDR1 and CDR2 sequences are MNHNY and SVGAGI (reference sequence). The CDR3 DNA follows: TGTGCCAGCAGTTACCTGGGACAGCTTAATGAAAAACTGTTTTTT. Its translation is CASSYLGQLNEKLFF.

The sample holds one count of this clone. The chain employs TRBV2 and TRBJ2-1, with D possibly matching TRBD1 (6 bases). Germline assignment: CDR1 SNHLY and CDR2 FYNNEI. The ends were cut back, 4 bases at V and 12 bases at J, with 10 bases in the middle. The CDR3 totals 11 residues. The CDR3 protein is CASSVVRGQFF. CDR3 bases: TGTGCCAGCAGTGTTGTCAGGGGGCAGTTCTTC.

In this sample, this clone turned up once. V and J are TRBV2 and TRBJ2-2; 10 nucleotides agree with TRBD2. Unmatched junction bases numbered 4, after V lost 4 bases and J lost 5 bases. The CDR3 covers 15 residues. Germline assignment: CDR1 SNHLY and CDR2 FYNNEI. CDR3 sequence (DNA): TGTGCCAGCAGTGTGGCTAGCGGGAGTACCGGGGAGCTGTTTTTT. Translation: CASSVASGSTGELFF.

There are a few counts of this clone. The rearrangement links TRBV21-1 to TRBJ2-1; the table gives TRBD1 as D, unverified against the DNA. TRBV21-1 is a known pseudogene. CDR3 length equals 16 residues. The CDR3 spells CASSKAGDRGYNEQFF. The CDR3 nucleotides read TGTGCCAGCAGCAAAGCAGGTGACAGGGGATACAATGAGCAGTTCTTC.

As to this clone: The sample holds other DNA sequences that translate to the same CDR3. The chain combines TRBV18 with TRBJ1-1, with 11 bases fitting TRBD1. Trimming cost V 6 bases and J 4 bases; bases outside gene matches: 4. Germline CDR1 and CDR2: KGHSH and LQKENI. The CDR3 totals 14 residues. The CDR3 loop reads CASSRGQGATEAFF. The CDR3 DNA follows: TGTGCCAGCTCCCGTGGACAGGGGGCCACTGAAGCTTTCTTT.

V usage is TRBV4-2 and J usage is TRBJ1-4; D possibly corresponds to TRBD1 (5 bases). Trimming removed 0 bases at V and 13 bases at J, with 12 bases between. The germline CDR1 and CDR2 sequences are LGHNA and YNFKEQ. The CDR3 is 13 amino acids. The chain's CDR3 is CASSQEGADTLFF. The CDR3 bases are TGTGCCAGCAGCCAAGAAGGGGCCGACACACTGTTTTTT.

The chain is built from TRBV19 and TRBJ1-4; 9 bases match TRBD1. CDR1 and CDR2 from the germline V gene are LNHDA and SQIVND (reference sequence). This CDR3 is 14 amino acids long. The V gene end was trimmed by 7 bases and the J gene end by 6 bases; junction bases not matched to a gene: 6. The CDR3, as DNA: TGTGCCAGTACAGAGGGACAGGGTCATGAAAAACTGTTTTTT. Its translation: CASTEGQGHEKLFF.

The chain uses TRBV9 and TRBJ2-5; 15 bases map to TRBD2. The CDR3 spans 17 residues. Germline CDR1 SGDLS, CDR2 YYNGEE. Trimming at V came to 4 bases and at J to 5 bases, leaving 9 bases not matched to a gene. The CDR3 loop is CASSYGLAGGFGETQYF. The CDR3 coding sequence is TGTGCCAGCAGCTATGGACTAGCGGGGGGGTTCGGTGAGACCCAGTACTTC.

The chain is built from TRBV30 and TRBJ2-5; no clear D gene. The CDR3 sequence is 12 residues long. V was cut by 0 bases and J by 6 bases, with 8 bases left in between. Germline CDR1 and CDR2: GTSNPN and SVGIG (reference sequence). CDR3 in amino acids: CAWSVGAKTQYF. CDR3 DNA: TGTGCCTGGAGTGTTGGAGCCAAGACCCAGTACTTC.

The chain couples TRBV7-3 to TRBJ1-2, with 10 bases aligning to TRBD1. V was clipped by 4 bases and J by 9 bases; unmatched bases: 11. CDR3 length equals 15 residues. Germline V gene lookup returns CDR1 SGHTA and CDR2 FQGTGA. Here the CDR3 DNA reads TGTGCCAGCAGCTCCGATTCCCGGGACAGGGGAAGCTACACCTTC. It is translated as CASSSDSRDRGSYTF.

The chain uses TRBV7-2 and TRBJ2-2; D may be TRBD1 (5 bases). The germline V and J ends were trimmed by 4 bases and 0 bases, with 9 bases remaining between them. Germline V gives CDR1 SGHTA, CDR2 FQGNSA. The CDR3 has 15 amino acids. CDR3 bases: TGTGCCAGCAGCTCGACAGTCGCGAACACCGGGGAGCTGTTTTTT. Translation: CASSSTVANTGELFF.

V gene TRBV6-5 combines with J gene TRBJ2-7; D is perhaps TRBD1 (5 bases). CDR3 size: 15 residues. V was clipped by 5 bases and J by 0 bases, with 14 bases between them. The germline V gene has CDR1 MNHEY and CDR2 SVGAGI. The DNA for the CDR3 is TGTGCCAGCAGTCAGGGATTTATGAGCTCCTACGAGCAGTACTTC. Its protein is CASSQGFMSSYEQYF.

The chain recombines TRBV27 with TRBJ2-5; 7 positions match TRBD1. Germline V gene data show CDR1 as MNHEY and CDR2 as SMNVEV (reference sequence). The CDR3 spans 14 residues. V trimming: 6 bases; J trimming: 5 bases; junction bases outside the gene matches: 9. CDR3 in amino acids: CASSPYRGGETQYF. Written as DNA, the CDR3 is TGTGCCAGCAGCCCCTACAGGGGCGGGGAGACCCAGTACTTC.